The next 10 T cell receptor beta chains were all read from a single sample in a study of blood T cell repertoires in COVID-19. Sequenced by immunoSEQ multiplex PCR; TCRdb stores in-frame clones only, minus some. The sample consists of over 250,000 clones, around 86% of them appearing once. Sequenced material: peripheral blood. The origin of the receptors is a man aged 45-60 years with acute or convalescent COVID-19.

CDR3 coding DNA: TGTGCCAGCAGATCACCGAGCTCGAACACCGGGGAGCTGTTTTTT. Translation: CASRSPSSNTGELFF. This chain connects TRBV7-9 to TRBJ2-2; D is undetermined. V shed 6 bases and J shed 0 bases, with 11 bases lying between them. The CDR3 loop spans 15 amino acids. Per the germline V gene, CDR1 is SEHNR and CDR2 is FQNEAQ (reference sequence).

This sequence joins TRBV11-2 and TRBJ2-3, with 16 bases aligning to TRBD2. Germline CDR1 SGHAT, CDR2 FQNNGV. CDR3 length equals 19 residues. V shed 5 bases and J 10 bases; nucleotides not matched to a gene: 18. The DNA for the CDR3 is TGTGCCAGCAGCCAAACAATTTCGGGACTAGCGGGGGGGTTGGAAGCGCAGTATTTT. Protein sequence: CASSQTISGLAGGLEAQYF.

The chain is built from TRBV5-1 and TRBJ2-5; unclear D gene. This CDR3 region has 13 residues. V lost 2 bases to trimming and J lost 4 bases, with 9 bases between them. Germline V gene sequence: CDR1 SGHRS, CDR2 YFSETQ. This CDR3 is CASSFLTGETQYF. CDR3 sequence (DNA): TGCGCCAGCAGCTTTTTGACGGGAGAGACCCAGTACTTC.

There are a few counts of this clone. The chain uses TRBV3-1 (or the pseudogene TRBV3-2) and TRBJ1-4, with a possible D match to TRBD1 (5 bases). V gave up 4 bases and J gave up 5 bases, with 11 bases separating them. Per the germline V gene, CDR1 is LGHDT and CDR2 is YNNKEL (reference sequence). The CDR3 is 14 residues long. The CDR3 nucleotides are TGTGCCAGCAGCCCCGCAGGGCTGAATGAAAAACTGTTTTTT. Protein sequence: CASSPAGLNEKLFF.

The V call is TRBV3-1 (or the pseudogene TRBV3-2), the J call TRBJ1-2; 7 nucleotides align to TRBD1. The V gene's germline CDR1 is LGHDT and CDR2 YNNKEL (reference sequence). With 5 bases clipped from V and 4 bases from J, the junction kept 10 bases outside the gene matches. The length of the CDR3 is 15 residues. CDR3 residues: CASSDPGQILYGYTF. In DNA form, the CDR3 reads TGTGCCAGCAGCGATCCGGGACAGATTCTCTATGGCTACACCTTC.

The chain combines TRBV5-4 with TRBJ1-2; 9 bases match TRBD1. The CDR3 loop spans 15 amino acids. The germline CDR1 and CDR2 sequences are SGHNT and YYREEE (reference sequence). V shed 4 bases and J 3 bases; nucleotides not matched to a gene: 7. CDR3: CASSRDRVHHYGYTF. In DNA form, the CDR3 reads TGTGCCAGCAGCCGGGACAGGGTGCATCACTATGGCTACACCTTC.

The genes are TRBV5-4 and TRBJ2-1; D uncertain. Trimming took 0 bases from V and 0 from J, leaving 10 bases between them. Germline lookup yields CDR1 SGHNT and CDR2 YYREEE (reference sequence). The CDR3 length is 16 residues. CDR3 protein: CASSLGGMSSYNEQFF. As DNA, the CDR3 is TGTGCCAGCAGCTTGGGCGGCATGAGCTCCTACAATGAGCAGTTCTTC.

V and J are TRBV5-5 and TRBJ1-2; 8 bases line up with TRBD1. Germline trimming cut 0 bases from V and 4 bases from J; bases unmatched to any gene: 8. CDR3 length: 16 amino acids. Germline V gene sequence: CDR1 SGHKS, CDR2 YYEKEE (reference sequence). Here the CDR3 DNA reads TGTGCCAGCAGCTTGGCCGGACAGGGCGTCCTCTATGGCTACACCTTC. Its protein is CASSLAGQGVLYGYTF.

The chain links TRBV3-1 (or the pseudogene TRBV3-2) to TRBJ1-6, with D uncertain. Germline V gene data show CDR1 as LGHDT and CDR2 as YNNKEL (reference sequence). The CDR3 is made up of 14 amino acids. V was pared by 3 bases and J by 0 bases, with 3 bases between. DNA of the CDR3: TGTGCCAGCAGCCATAGCTCCTATAATTCACCCCTCCACTTT. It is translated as CASSHSSYNSPLHF.

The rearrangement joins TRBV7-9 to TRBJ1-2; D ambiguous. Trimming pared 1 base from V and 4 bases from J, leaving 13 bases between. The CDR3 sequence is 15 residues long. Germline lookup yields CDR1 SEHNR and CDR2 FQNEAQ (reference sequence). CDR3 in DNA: TGTGCCAGCAGCTTAGGGAGCCCGGCCGGCTATGGCTACACCTTC. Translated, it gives CASSLGSPAGYGYTF. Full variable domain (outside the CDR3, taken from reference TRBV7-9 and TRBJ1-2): DTGVSQNPRHKITKRGQNVTFRCDPISEHNRLYWYRQTLGQGPEFLTYFQNEAQLEKSRLLSDRFSAERPKGSFSTLEIQRTEQGDSAMYLCASSLGSPAGYGYTFGSGTRLTVV.